This is a list of T cell receptor beta chains from one sample in a study of Tregs in tolerant kidney transplant recipients. TCRdb's table, derived via immunoSEQ multiplex PCR, lists solely in-frame clones and lacks some. The sample comprises around 78,000 clones, around 90% of which are singletons, and approximately 0.35% rests with the top ten. Specimen: Tregs from blood, collected before the transplant. These receptors all stem from a human donor who received a combined kidney and bone marrow transplant. Each CDR3 is given with its conserved first and last residue. The D gene is left open where the match is weak. Clone sizes are given selectively: once, few, many, or a class where the clone is expanded.

j_call v_call d_call clone_size cdr3_nt cdr3_aa
TRBJ2-3 TRBV6-1 - - TGTGCCAGCAGTGCGGAGGGAGACGGCACAGATACGCAGTATTTT CASSAEGDGTDTQYF
TRBJ1-5 TRBV18 - - TGTGCCAGCTCACCGGCAAATCAGCCCCAGCATTTT CASSPANQPQHF
TRBJ1-2 TRBV18 TRBD1 - TGTGCCAGCTCACCGTCAACAGGGGGGATCTATGGCTACACCTTC CASSPSTGGIYGYTF
TRBJ2-5 TRBV27 TRBD2 - TGTGCCAGCAGTTTCCGTCTAGCGGGAGGCTCACAGGAGACCCAGTACTTC CASSFRLAGGSQETQYF
TRBJ1-5 TRBV19 - - TGTGCCTCCTCCAACAGGGCTCCTCAGCCCCAGCATTTT CASSNRAPQPQHF
TRBJ1-5 TRBV9 - - TGTGCCAGCAGCGTCGGCATGGGGTACAATCAGCCCCAGCATTTT CASSVGMGYNQPQHF
TRBJ2-1 TRBV25-1 - - TGTGCCAGCAGTGCCCCAGGGGCGAGTGAGCAGTTCTTC CASSAPGASEQFF
TRBJ2-7 TRBV10-3 - few TGTGCCATCAGTTCAGACAGCGACGAGCAGTACTTC CAISSDSDEQYF
TRBJ1-1 TRBV7-2 - once TGTGCCAGCAGCTCCCAGACGGCGAACACTGAAGCTTTCTTT CASSSQTANTEAFF
TRBJ2-5 TRBV5-1 - - TGCGCCAGCAGCTTGGTAGGGGAGACCCAGTACTTC CASSLVGETQYF
TRBJ1-5 TRBV19 TRBD1 - TGTGCCAGTAGTATAGGGGACAGGGACCGTCAGCCCCAGCATTTT CASSIGDRDRQPQHF
TRBJ1-4 TRBV2 TRBD1 - TGTGCCAGCAAGGGACAGGGTAATGAAAAACTGTTTTTT CASKGQGNEKLFF
TRBJ2-1 TRBV7-9 TRBD1 - TGTGCCAGCAGCCCCCCGGGACAGGGCCTCGGGGAGCAGTTCTTC CASSPPGQGLGEQFF
TRBJ2-3 TRBV29-1 - - TGCAGCGTTACTAGCACAGATACGCAGTATTTT CSVTSTDTQYF
TRBJ2-3 TRBV28 TRBD2 - TGTGCCAGCAGTTCCGGGAGGTTCGGGACAGATACGCAGTATTTT CASSSGRFGTDTQYF
TRBJ1-1 TRBV9 - - TGTGCCAGCAGCGTAGTTGCCTCTCTGAACACTGAAGCTTTCTTT CASSVVASLNTEAFF
TRBJ2-3 TRBV10-1 TRBD1 - TGCGCCAGCAGTGAGACAGGGGTGAGGAATACGCAGTATTTT CASSETGVRNTQYF
TRBJ2-3 TRBV9 - - TGTGCCAGCAGCGTATCGGCTAGTTGGGGAGATACGCAGTATTTT CASSVSASWGDTQYF
TRBJ2-1 TRBV25-1 TRBD2 once TGTGCCAGCACAATTAGCGGGAGGGCCTACAATGAGCAGTTCTTC CASTISGRAYNEQFF
TRBJ2-2 TRBV6-5 TRBD2 - TGTGCCAGCAGTTCGACTAGCGGGCTCACCGGGGAGCTGTTTTTT CASSSTSGLTGELFF
TRBJ1-2 TRBV5-1 TRBD1 - TGCGCCAGCAGCTCACAAGATACAGGGGGAACTGGCTACACCTTC CASSSQDTGGTGYTF
TRBJ1-1 TRBV15 - - TGTGCCACCAGCAGAGATCAGAGAAGAAACGCGGCTTTCTTT CATSRDQRRNAAFF
TRBJ2-5 TRBV28 - - TGTGCCAGCAGTCTCTCCCATGGAAGGGAGACCCAGTACTTC CASSLSHGRETQYF
TRBJ1-3 TRBV19 TRBD1 - TGTGCCAGTAGAGACAGGGCCTCTGGAAACACCATATATTTT CASRDRASGNTIYF
TRBJ1-1 TRBV6-1 TRBD1 few TGTGCCAGCAGTGAAGTTCCAGGGGGCTTAACTGAAGCTTTCTTT CASSEVPGGLTEAFF
TRBJ2-4 TRBV28 - - TGTGCCAGCAGTCCCCCCTCCACAGACATTCAGTACTTC CASSPPSTDIQYF
TRBJ2-2 TRBV11-2 - - TGTGCCAGCAGCTCCAGGCGAACCGGGGAGCTGTTTTTT CASSSRRTGELFF
TRBJ1-6 TRBV28 - - TGTGCCAGCAAAGCAGGGAGATCACCCCTCCACTTT CASKAGRSPLHF
TRBJ2-7 TRBV14 TRBD2 once TGTGCCAGCAGCCAAGGTCGGGGGACTAGCGCGATCTACGAGCAGTACTTC CASSQGRGTSAIYEQYF
TRBJ1-5 TRBV27 - once TGTGCCAGCAGTTCATATACGACAGGCTGGAAGGATCAGCCCCAGCATTTT CASSSYTTGWKDQPQHF
TRBJ2-1 TRBV15 TRBD2 - TGTGCCACCAAGGCGGGAGGCAGCTACAATGAGCAGTTCTTC CATKAGGSYNEQFF
TRBJ2-1 TRBV5-1 TRBD2 - TGCGCCAGCAGCCCGTCCGGGACTAGCATGCAGATCGAGCAGTTCTTC CASSPSGTSMQIEQFF
TRBJ1-5 TRBV10-3 - - TGTGCCACCCGGGGGGACCAGGTGGGGCCCCAGCATTTT CATRGDQVGPQHF
TRBJ1-2 TRBV5-6 - - TGTGCCAGCAGCCCGACAGGTCCTGGCATATATGGCTACACCTTC CASSPTGPGIYGYTF
TRBJ2-7 TRBV6-5 TRBD1 - TGTGCCAGCAGTTACCGGGACAGAAGCTACGAGCAGTACTTC CASSYRDRSYEQYF
TRBJ1-1 TRBV2 - - TGTGCCAGCAGGGCTCGTTACATTCAGGGGACGAACACTGAAGCTTTCTTT CASRARYIQGTNTEAFF
TRBJ1-5 TRBV4-3 - - TGCGCCAGCAGCCAAGAGGTGAGGGATCAGCCCCAGCATTTT CASSQEVRDQPQHF
TRBJ2-1 TRBV5-1 TRBD1 - TGCGCCAGCAGCTTGGGACAGGGTTACAATGAGCAGTTCTTC CASSLGQGYNEQFF
TRBJ2-7 TRBV28 TRBD2 - TGTGCCAGCAGGAAGACTAGCGGGAGCGAGCAGTACTTC CASRKTSGSEQYF
TRBJ2-5 TRBV5-4 TRBD1 - TGTGCCAGCAGCTTGGTGACAGGGGAAGAGACCCAGTACTTC CASSLVTGEETQYF
TRBJ1-2 TRBV6-4 - - TGTGCCAGCAGTGACGTCGGCCGCGCTAACTATGGCTACACCTTC CASSDVGRANYGYTF
TRBJ1-3 TRBV6-5 - - TGTGCCAGCAGCCTGGGTTCCACCATATATTTT CASSLGSTIYF
TRBJ2-1 TRBV30 TRBD2 - TGTGCCTCGAACGGTTTAGCGGGAGCCTACAATGAGCAGTTCTTC CASNGLAGAYNEQFF
TRBJ2-2 TRBV19 - once TGTGCCAGTAGTGCCCAGGGGACCGGGGAGCTGTTTTTT CASSAQGTGELFF
TRBJ2-5 TRBV7-2 - - TGTGCCAGCAGCTCACTAGGACAGGAGACCCAGTACTTC CASSSLGQETQYF